This TCR beta chain originates from a study of cytomegalovirus exposure and HLA in healthy donors (dated by TCRdb to about 2017). In the study overall: An earlier analysis of roughly 610 of the donors reported approximately 300 Gb of sequence data and 95 million to 140 million unique TCR beta sequences obtained from about 179 million T cells. About 330 gigabases of sequencing data and tens of millions of unique TCR sequences made up an early release that covered several hundred HLA-typed donors. Of the 300 to 500 genotyped donors, 80% to 90% were placed in the genetic ancestry cluster associated with self-reported Caucasian donors. The study aimed to test whether cataloging public T cell receptors could reveal signatures of past pathogen exposure. The study used immunosequencing to profile the T cell repertoires of some 600 subjects and linked those repertoires to cytomegalovirus serostatus. A separate validation cohort of roughly 130 different subjects was used in addition to the approximately 610-subject first cohort. High-throughput TCR immunosequencing, statistical association of individual TCRs with disease status, and machine learning were combined to predict cytomegalovirus infection status. To study patterns of TCR occurrence, a later analysis re-analyzed previously published TCR beta repertoires from 666 donors and added high-resolution HLA genotyping. Rather than drawing on any new phenotypic data, the later analysis identified candidate immune exposures from TCR beta sequences and the way those sequences occurred across donors. In an earlier analysis of about 590 of the donors, high-throughput TCR beta sequencing was used to judge whether each TCR beta V gene segment behaved as functional or pseudogenic. Donor age, sex, ethnicity and CMV serostatus were compiled together with the repertoire data. In a later genetic analysis, genome-wide SNP genotypes for about 65% of the roughly 700 donors were used, and that subset was treated as a discovery cohort. Every discovery cohort repertoire had been produced on one sequencing platform. HLA typing included class I and class II loci at four-digit resolution. The number of typed donors differed by locus: roughly 620-630 for A, B, C, DRB1 and DQB1; approximately 520 for DQA1; fewer than 610 for DPA1; and approximately 450 for DPB1. Five DR-DQ haplotypes were handled as single units for association and clustering because linkage in the cohort was strong. Across 398 genotyped donors of the cohort, an average of approximately 240,000 unique TCR beta nucleotide sequences per donor were sequenced, and roughly a sixth of those sequences were non-productive. Study-wide findings and limitations: A group of highly shared sequence variants was considered likely to be a technical artifact of the sequencing pipeline. A later analysis reported that several top co-occurrence clusters appeared linked to parvovirus B19, influenza, CMV and Epstein-Barr virus. In a later analysis, the rate of TCR association differed among HLA loci, with DRB1 alleles having the most associated TCRs and HLA-C alleles having the fewest. Some IMGT-functional V segments, including TRBV6-2 and TRBV6-3, could not be distinguished by the 87-base-pair reads and were therefore excluded. In both the original and validation cohorts, the classifier was reported to diagnose cytomegalovirus status with high specificity and sensitivity. Presence/absence analyses assumed roughly uniform sequencing depth across donors, an assumption that may not hold. According to a later analysis, most CMV-associated TCR beta chains appeared to be HLA-restricted, and the HLA associations seemed to be driven largely by CMV exposure. HLA typing was unavailable for some donors at each locus, so association tests used only the typed subset. In a later genetic analysis, fewer N-insertions in productive TCRs were reported among donors in an Asian-associated ancestry cluster than the roughly 710-donor mean. While some public TCRs were present in many individuals, most TCR sequences turned up only very rarely across donors. Correlated functional status among segregating V segments might be attributable to linkage disequilibrium, but an unknown experimental factor could not be ruled out. The authors suggested that the approach could potentially be extended to other disease states and immunological phenotypes. In a later genetic analysis, a missense DCLRE1C variant was associated with V-gene and J-gene trimming of TCR beta chains, and the association was replicated in an independent cohort. A further reported finding was that TCR beta sequences accurately predicted the HLA-A and HLA-B alleles for most subjects in the first cohort. Only TCR beta chains were sequenced in this cohort, and the absence of alpha or paired-chain data limited detectable features. When HLA alleles, especially DR and DQ, strongly co-occurred, TCR associations were difficult to assign to individual alleles. The study listed approximately 150 TCR beta chains as associated with cytomegalovirus. A few of the identified cytomegalovirus-associated TCR beta chains were confirmed in vitro to be specific for cytomegalovirus antigens. Compared with equally common non-associated chains, HLA-associated TCR beta chains in a later analysis were more clonally expanded and had lower generation probabilities. A later analysis associated 16,951 TCR beta sequences with specific HLA alleles at a false discovery rate of 0.05. In an earlier analysis of some 500 of the donors, most TCR beta V segments were observed in productive rearrangements about 90% or about 30% of the time, broadly matching IMGT annotations. The earlier analysis of about 600 of the donors excluded roughly 16 rarely observed V segments, including chromosome 9 orphons, because counts were too low. The only immune exposure information available for the cohort was CMV serostatus.

Receptor amplification or capture employed the immunoSEQ multiplex PCR assay. A mixture of 60 forward primers for TCR Vbeta segments and 13 reverse primers for TCR Jbeta segments was used in the multiplex PCR. Amplification of the CDR3 region of rearranged TCR beta genes was performed with a multiplex PCR assay on genomic DNA. The amplified TCR beta libraries were sequenced on the Illumina HiSeq System as 87-base-pair reads. The paper's processing steps were these. Across the 500 to 750 repertoires, a later analysis counted 78 million or so unique TCR beta chains, approximately 10 million of which were shared by at least two donors. To remove PCR and sequencing errors, raw reads were error-corrected and collapsed into unique sequences using a nearest-neighbor algorithm that merged closely related sequences. To assign V, D and J gene segments, CDR3 sequences were aligned to IMGT reference sequences. For a sequence to be retained, at least a six-nucleotide match to both a V gene segment and a J gene segment was required. A rearrangement counted as productive if the CDR3 had no stop codons and remained in frame with V and J, and every other rearrangement counted as non-productive. CDR3 was defined according to IMGT convention as the region running from the second conserved V-encoded cysteine to the conserved J-encoded phenylalanine. The earlier analysis of about 500 of the donors excluded sequences that lacked an unambiguous match to a single V gene segment. An earlier analysis of fewer than 750 of the donors called V segments functional above 56.7% productive rearrangements and segregating when the between-donor standard deviation exceeded 5%. A statistical classification framework was developed to diagnose cytomegalovirus status using the catalog of TCR beta chain sequences. In a later analysis, V and J genes were assigned by comparing TCR nucleotide sequences against IMGT/GENE-DB human TR gene sequences. Using the TCRdist pipeline, a later analysis assigned CDR3 sequences along with most-parsimonious VDJ recombination scenarios. In a later analysis, each TCR beta chain was defined by its CDR3 amino acid sequence together with its V-gene family, and reads lacking a unique V-gene family were excluded. In a later analysis, nearly 600 highly shared, low-generation-probability nucleotide sequences were removed to address suspected cross-contamination and a sequencing artifact. For each public chain, a later analysis derived a clonal expansion index from normalized ranks of inferred template counts within each repertoire. Generation probabilities in a later analysis came from a VDJ recombination model fitted to out-of-frame rearrangements, and those results were checked against IGoR. Hypergeometric tests were used in a later analysis to score TCR-TCR, TCR-HLA and TCR-CMV co-occurrence, with a repertoire-size bias correction applied to the TCR pairs. In a later analysis, false discovery rates were estimated by permuting HLA or CMV assignments 20 times. In a later analysis, co-occurring TCRs were grouped with DBSCAN, and TCRdist sequence similarity was added when clustering was performed within HLA-allele-positive subsets. Repertoires with fewer than 30,000 or more than 120,000 public chains were left out of co-occurrence clustering, as were about 5 repertoires with anomalous nucleotide sharing. In its TCRdb copy, this immuneACCESS table keeps in-frame sequences only and misses some clones. Where compared with another copy, unresolved V genes explain less than half of these, and the others have no known cause. V, J and clone size were drawn from that table, and D and trimming were deduced from the DNA. This sample's listing comprises around 84,000 clones. Jointly, the top ten make up roughly 5.1% of the sample.

As regards this clone: The target of this receptor is not known.

The cohort consisted of some 730 healthy bone marrow donors. At the time of sampling, all cohort members were nominally healthy, though unrecorded immune exposures were likely present. The donor tested CMV seronegative and was one of the 352 seronegative cohort members. Every donor gave a peripheral blood sample, and the peripheral blood mononuclear cells from that sample were used for TCR beta sequencing. The Qiagen DNeasy Blood Extraction Kit was used to extract genomic DNA from the blood cell samples. The CDR3 has 14 amino acids, counting the end cysteine and phenylalanine. The CDR3 DNA has 42 bases and is translated from base 1. Looking up the germline V gene yields CDR1 LGHNA and CDR2 YSLEER. Relative to germline, V is missing 3 bases and J is missing 3 bases, with 4 bases of the junction outside any gene match.

The chain links TRBV4-3 with TRBJ2-7, with 8 bases in between that match TRBD2. The receptor comes from a man younger than 45 in good health and CMV-seronegative. Input material: PBMCs. The DNA is TGCGCCAGCAGCCAGGGACTAGGTAACTACGAGCAGTACTTC. The encoded protein is CASSQGLGNYEQYF.